The TCR beta chain under discussion was sequenced for a study of cytomegalovirus exposure and HLA in healthy donors. Study findings and constraints: Both high specificity and high sensitivity reportedly marked the classifier's diagnosis of cytomegalovirus status. V- and J-gene trimming in TCR beta was tied to a missense DCLRE1C variant by an analysis performed later.

The primer mix had 60 Vbeta and 13 Jbeta primers. TCRdb keeps only in-frame clones here, not all; method: immunoSEQ multiplex PCR. The sample carries about 200,000 clones, more than 65% recorded once. CDR1 is SGHTA, CDR2 FQGNSA, per germline. V gave up 8 bases and J gave up 7 bases, with 14 bases separating them. This CDR3 is built from 13 residues. With regard to this clone: Antigen unknown.

This chain joins TRBV7-2 and TRBJ1-4, with D perhaps matching TRBD1 (5 bases). Sequencing was carried out using PBMCs. This TCR came from a girl aged 5 to 17 in good health and CMV-seropositive. CDR3 bases: TGTGCCAGCCTGGGGGGAAGCCTTGAAAAACTGTTTTTT. Translated, it gives CASLGGSLEKLFF.